This T cell receptor beta chain was sequenced for a study of blood T cell repertoires in COVID-19. Profiling relied on immunoSEQ multiplex PCR, and the TCRdb table lists in-frame clones only, not all of them. There are approximately 270,000 clones in the sample; around 93% occur only once, and approximately 2.7% lies in the top ten. CDR1 is LGHDT, CDR2 YNNKEL, per germline (reference sequence). Trimming removed 4 bases from V and 0 bases from J, with 22 bases in between. The CDR3 totals 19 residues. This clone showed up just once. The source material was PBMCs or T cells enriched from blood (not recorded which). The TCR was taken from a man aged 35 to 55 who had been exposed to COVID-19. The V gene is TRBV3-1 (or the pseudogene TRBV3-2), the J gene TRBJ1-3; D may be TRBD1 (5 bases). Written as DNA, the CDR3 is TGTGCCAGCAGCCGGGAAGGTGGAGGGGTTTGGAGCTCTGGAAACACCATATATTTT. It is translated as CASSREGGGVWSSGNTIYF.